Following are 18 T cell receptor beta chains from one sample sequenced in a study of metastatic and nonmetastatic thyroid tumors. Among the patients, none had received any treatment before thyroid surgery. TCRdb reanalyzed the PCR reads via MiXCR. Of about 24,000 clones listed, around 21% are singletons. The material sequenced was blood. The receptors derive from a male donor with papillary thyroid cancer or a benign thyroid nodule (not recorded which). Some clones in this sample may be carry-over from other donors' samples.

This clone came up many times. The J gene is TRBJ2-5, the V gene TRBV28; D assignment may be TRBD1 or TRBD2 (5 bases each). This CDR3 region has 13 residues. Per the germline V gene, CDR1 is MDHEN and CDR2 is SYDVKM. V was trimmed by 7 bases and J by 0 bases, leaving 9 bases between them. CDR3 residues: CASMGTDQETQYF. DNA of the CDR3: TGTGCCAGCATGGGGACGGACCAAGAGACCCAGTACTTC.

This clone was picked up many times. This chain joins TRBV11-2 and TRBJ2-3; 14 bases align to TRBD2. Trimming at V came to 5 bases and at J to 3 bases, leaving 4 bases not matched to a gene. CDR3 size: 16 residues. Germline V gene sequence: CDR1 SGHAT, CDR2 FQNNGV. For the CDR3, the DNA is TGTGCCAGCAGCCCGAGGACTAGCGGGAGGACAGATACGCAGTATTTT. Its protein product is CASSPRTSGRTDTQYF.

There are many counts of this clone. The chain is built from TRBV20-1 and TRBJ1-1; no clear D. The CDR3 is 14 amino acids. Between the trimmed V and J ends, which lost 0 bases and 3 bases, there was a span of 11 bases. The germline V gene encodes CDR1 DFQATT and CDR2 SNEGSKA (reference sequence). The CDR3 DNA reads as TGCAGTGCTAGAGATTGGCAGCTCGACACTGAAGCTTTCTTT. Translated: CSARDWQLDTEAFF.

This clone was counted between two and nine times. One end of the junction fails to match germline, which may point to a read error. The chain employs TRBV28 and TRBJ2-7, with D maybe TRBD1 (6 bases). Germline V gene lookup returns CDR1 MDHEN and CDR2 SYDVKM. The CDR3 is 14 amino acids. CDR3 sequence: CAISPLQGTYEQYF. The CDR3 DNA sequence: TGTGCCATCAGTCCTCTACAGGGAACGTACGAGCAGTACTTC.

Points on this clone: One end of the junction does not line up with germline, which may come from a read error. The chain has TRBV24-1 and TRBJ1-3; weak D call: TRBD1 (5 bases). Looked up from germline, CDR1 is KGHDR and CDR2 is SFDVKD. The CDR3 has 15 amino acids. The chain's CDR3 is CATIDHMGPGNTIYF. The CDR3 bases are TGTGCCACCATTGATCACATGGGACCCGGAAACACCATATATTTT.

This clone appeared many times. The chain uses TRBV7-2 and TRBJ2-7; 10 nucleotides match TRBD2. This CDR3 comprises 15 residues. Per germline, CDR1 SGHTA and CDR2 FQGNSA. V was clipped by 2 bases and J by 4 bases; unmatched bases: 5. The CDR3 region has the DNA TGTGCCAGCAGCTTACTAGCGGGAGAGCGATACGAGCAGTACTTC. It specifies CASSLLAGERYEQYF.

In the case of this clone: Germline is not matched at one junction end, which may reflect a read error. The same CDR3 can be traced to other DNA sequences in this sample. The chain joins TRBV6-1 to TRBJ2-6; TRBD2 matches at 8 bases. This CDR3 is built from 16 residues. In germline, CDR1 is MNHNS, CDR2 SASEGT. The DNA of the CDR3 is TGTGCCAGCAGTCCGACGGGGGGGAGCGGGGCCAACGTACTGACCTTC. Its protein product is CASSPTGGSGANVLTF.

This chain links TRBV6-1 with TRBJ1-5; TRBD1 agrees at 9 bases. The CDR3 is made up of 16 amino acids. Germline loops: CDR1 MNHNS, CDR2 SASEGT. V was clipped by 2 bases and J by 6 bases; unmatched bases: 8. The CDR3 nucleotides read TGTGCCAGCAGTGAAAGGAGGACAGGGGTGGTTCAGCCCCAGCATTTT. Its protein is CASSERRTGVVQPQHF.

By frequency in the sample, this clone is medium-sized. V and J are TRBV6-5 and TRBJ1-1, with D perhaps TRBD1 (5 bases). V was shortened by 2 bases and J by 4 bases, with 11 bases between the two germline ends. The CDR3 consists of 14 residues. Germline V gene lookup returns CDR1 MNHEY and CDR2 SVGAGI. This chain's CDR3 is CASSYNRFTTEAFF. CDR3 in DNA: TGTGCCAGCAGTTACAACAGGTTTACCACTGAAGCTTTCTTT.

V and J are TRBV20-1 and TRBJ2-5; D ambiguous. The CDR3 sequence is 12 residues long. Trimming cost V 1 base and J 5 bases, with 8 bases left between them. Per the germline V gene, CDR1 is DFQATT and CDR2 is SNEGSKA (reference sequence). The CDR3 loop reads CSARGELETQYF. The CDR3 DNA is TGCAGTGCTAGAGGGGAACTGGAGACCCAGTACTTC.

This chain joins TRBV7-6 and TRBJ2-1; 11 bases fit TRBD2. Germline lookup yields CDR1 SGHVS and CDR2 FNYEAQ. The trim removed 6 bases at V and 4 bases at J, leaving 8 bases unmatched. The CDR3 extends over 16 amino acids. Here the CDR3 reads CASRISGLAEYNEQFF. In DNA form, the CDR3 reads TGTGCCAGCAGAATATCGGGACTAGCGGAATACAATGAGCAGTTCTTC.

The chain carries TRBV5-1 and TRBJ1-1; D remains ambiguous. The germline V and J ends were trimmed by 4 bases and 0 bases, with 7 bases remaining between them. The CDR3 is 13 residues long. Germline CDR1 and CDR2: SGHRS and YFSETQ. The CDR3 nucleotides are TGCGCCAGCAGCCCCTACGTGAACACTGAAGCTTTCTTT. This translates into CASSPYVNTEAFF.

The chain couples TRBV11-2 to TRBJ2-1; TRBD1 might be the D (6 bases). V was cut by 5 bases and J by 0 bases, with 11 bases left in between. CDR1 is SGHAT, CDR2 FQNNGV, per germline. The CDR3 covers 15 residues. Here the CDR3 DNA reads TGTGCCAGCAGCCCGGGACATGCCTCCTACAATGAGCAGTTCTTC. Amino acids: CASSPGHASYNEQFF. Variable domain in full (rest from reference TRBV11-2 and TRBJ2-1): EAGVAQSPRYKIIEKRQSVAFWCNPISGHATLYWYQQILGQGPKLLIQFQNNGVVDDSQLPKDRFSAERLKGVDSTLKIQPAKLEDSAVYLCASSPGHASYNEQFFGPGTRLTVL.

This clone was seen at least ten times. CDR3 in amino acids: CASSLRQGHGYTF. The CDR3 DNA reads as TGTGCCAGCAGCTTGAGGCAGGGTCATGGCTACACCTTC. The chain recombines TRBV5-6 with TRBJ1-2; maybe TRBD1 (5 bases). The germline V gene has CDR1 SGHDT and CDR2 YYEEEE. The V and J ends lost 1 base and 6 bases respectively, with 10 bases between them. The CDR3 totals 13 residues.

Many counts were recorded for this clone. This chain links TRBV28 with TRBJ2-3; D remains ambiguous. V lost 2 bases and J 1 base, leaving 7 bases between the germline ends. The germline V gene encodes CDR1 MDHEN and CDR2 SYDVKM. The CDR3 contains 14 residues. DNA of the CDR3: TGTGCCAGCAGTTTACGGTCAGGCACAGATACGCAGTATTTT. Encoded protein: CASSLRSGTDTQYF.

This clone was observed at least ten times. In the same sample, other DNA sequences code for this CDR3. The rearrangement uses TRBV9 and TRBJ2-2; 10 bases line up with TRBD1. CDR1 and CDR2 (germline): SGDLS, YYNGEE. The CDR3 has 17 amino acids. Trimming took 3 bases from V and 4 from J; bases not matched to a gene: 9. The CDR3: CASSADRGRGGTGELFF. The CDR3 coding sequence is TGTGCCAGCAGCGCCGACAGGGGGCGAGGAGGCACCGGGGAGCTGTTTTTT.

J is TRBJ2-1 and V is TRBV27, with 9 nucleotides matching TRBD2. V lost 6 bases, J lost 0 bases, and 6 bases stayed unmatched. The CDR3 is made up of 16 amino acids. Germline V gene sequence: CDR1 MNHEY, CDR2 SMNVEV (reference sequence). CDR3 sequence reads: CASRDPSGASYNEQFF. The CDR3 DNA follows: TGTGCCAGCAGGGACCCTAGCGGGGCCTCCTACAATGAGCAGTTCTTC.

This clone was seen many times. Other nucleotide sequences from this sample produce the same CDR3. The chain carries TRBV7-2 and TRBJ2-1; D call uncertain. This CDR3 spans 16 amino acids. From germline, CDR1 is SGHTA and CDR2 FQGNSA. V was clipped by 0 bases and J by 2 bases, with 11 bases between them. CDR3 DNA sequence: TGTGCCAGCAGCTTAGCAAACGGGCCCCCCTACAATGAGCAGTTCTTC. It yields the protein CASSLANGPPYNEQFF.